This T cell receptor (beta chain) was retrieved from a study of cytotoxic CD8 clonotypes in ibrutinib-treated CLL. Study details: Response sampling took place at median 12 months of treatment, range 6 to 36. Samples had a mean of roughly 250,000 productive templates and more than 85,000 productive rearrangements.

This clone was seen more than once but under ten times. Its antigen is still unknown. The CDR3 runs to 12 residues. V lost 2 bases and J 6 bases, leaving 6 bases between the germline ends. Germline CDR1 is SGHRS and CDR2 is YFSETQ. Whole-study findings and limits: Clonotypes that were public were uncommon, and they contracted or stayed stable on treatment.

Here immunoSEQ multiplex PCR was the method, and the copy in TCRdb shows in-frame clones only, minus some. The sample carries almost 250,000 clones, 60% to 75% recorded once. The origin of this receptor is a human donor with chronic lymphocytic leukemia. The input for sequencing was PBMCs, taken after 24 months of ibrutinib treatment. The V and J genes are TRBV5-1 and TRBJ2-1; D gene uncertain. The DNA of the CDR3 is TGCGCCAGCAGCTTTGCCCGCAATGAGCAGTTCTTC. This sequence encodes CASSFARNEQFF.